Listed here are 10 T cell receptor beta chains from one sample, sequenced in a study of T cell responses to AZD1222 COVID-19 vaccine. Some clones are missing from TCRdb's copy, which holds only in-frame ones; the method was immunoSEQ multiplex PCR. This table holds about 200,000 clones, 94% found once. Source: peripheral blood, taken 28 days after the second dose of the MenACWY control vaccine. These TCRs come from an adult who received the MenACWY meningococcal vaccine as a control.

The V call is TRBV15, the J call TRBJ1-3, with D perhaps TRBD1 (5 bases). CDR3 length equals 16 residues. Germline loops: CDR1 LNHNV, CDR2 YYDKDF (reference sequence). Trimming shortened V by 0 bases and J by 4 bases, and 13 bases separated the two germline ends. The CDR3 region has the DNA TGTGCCACCAGCAGAGATCTGGGGGGAATCGGAAACACCATATATTTT. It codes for CATSRDLGGIGNTIYF.

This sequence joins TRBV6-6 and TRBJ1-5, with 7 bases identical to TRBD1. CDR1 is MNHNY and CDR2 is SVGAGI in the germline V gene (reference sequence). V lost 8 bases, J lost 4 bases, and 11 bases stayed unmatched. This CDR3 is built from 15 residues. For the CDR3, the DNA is TGTGCCAGCCAGGGGATGGGACAGCGGAATCAGCCCCAGCATTTT. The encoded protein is CASQGMGQRNQPQHF.

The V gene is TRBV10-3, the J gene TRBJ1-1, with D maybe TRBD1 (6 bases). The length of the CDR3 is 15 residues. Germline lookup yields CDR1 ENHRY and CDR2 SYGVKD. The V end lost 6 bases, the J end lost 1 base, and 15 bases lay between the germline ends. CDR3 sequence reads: CAIRSLGGTNTEAFF. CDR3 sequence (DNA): TGTGCCATCAGGAGTCTAGGGGGGACGAACACTGAAGCTTTCTTT.

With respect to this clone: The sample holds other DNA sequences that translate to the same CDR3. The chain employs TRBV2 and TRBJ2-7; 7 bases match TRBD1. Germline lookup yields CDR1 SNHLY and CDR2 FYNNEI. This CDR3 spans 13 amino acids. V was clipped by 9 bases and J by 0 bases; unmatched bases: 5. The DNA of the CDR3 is TGTGCCAGTGCCGGGACAGACTCCTACGAGCAGTACTTC. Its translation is CASAGTDSYEQYF.

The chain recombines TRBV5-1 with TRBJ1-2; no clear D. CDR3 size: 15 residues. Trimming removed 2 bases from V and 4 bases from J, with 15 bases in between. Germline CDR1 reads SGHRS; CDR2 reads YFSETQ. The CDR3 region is CASSLLAFPPYGYTF. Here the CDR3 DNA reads TGCGCCAGCAGCTTACTTGCCTTCCCACCCTATGGCTACACCTTC.

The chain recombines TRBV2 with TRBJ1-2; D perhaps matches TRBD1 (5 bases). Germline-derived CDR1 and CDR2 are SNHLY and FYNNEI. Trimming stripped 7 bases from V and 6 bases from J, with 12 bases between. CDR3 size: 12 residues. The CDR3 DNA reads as TGTGCCAGCAAGGTGGGGGGGGATGGCTACACCTTC. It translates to CASKVGGDGYTF.

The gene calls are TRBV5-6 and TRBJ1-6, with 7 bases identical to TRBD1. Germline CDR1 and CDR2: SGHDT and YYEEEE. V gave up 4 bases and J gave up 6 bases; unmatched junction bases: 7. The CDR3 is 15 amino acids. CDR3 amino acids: CASSERQGVNSPLHF. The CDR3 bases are TGTGCCAGCAGCGAGCGACAGGGAGTTAATTCACCCCTCCACTTT.

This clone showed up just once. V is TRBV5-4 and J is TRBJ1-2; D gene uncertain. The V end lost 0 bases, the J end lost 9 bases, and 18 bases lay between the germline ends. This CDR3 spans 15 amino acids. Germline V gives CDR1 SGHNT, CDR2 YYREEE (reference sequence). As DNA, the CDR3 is TGTGCCAGCAGCTTGGCCCAGGCACAGACCTTCCGCTACACCTTC. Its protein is CASSLAQAQTFRYTF.

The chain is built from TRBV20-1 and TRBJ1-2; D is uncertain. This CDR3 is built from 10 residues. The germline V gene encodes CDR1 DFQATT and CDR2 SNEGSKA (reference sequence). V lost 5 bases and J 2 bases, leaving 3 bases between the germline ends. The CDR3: CSALNYGYTF. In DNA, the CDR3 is TGCAGTGCTTTGAACTATGGCTACACCTTC.

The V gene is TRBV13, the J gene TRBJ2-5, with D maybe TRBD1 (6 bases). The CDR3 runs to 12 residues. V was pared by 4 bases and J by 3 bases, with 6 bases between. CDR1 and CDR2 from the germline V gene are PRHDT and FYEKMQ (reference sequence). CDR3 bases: TGTGCCAGCAGCTGGACAGAAGAGACCCAGTACTTC. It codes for CASSWTEETQYF. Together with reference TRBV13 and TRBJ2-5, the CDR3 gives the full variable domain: AAGVIQSPRHLIKEKRETATLKCYPIPRHDTVYWYQQGPGQDPQFLISFYEKMQSDKGSIPDRFSAQQFSDYHSELNMSSLELGDSALYFCASSWTEETQYFGPGTRLLVL.